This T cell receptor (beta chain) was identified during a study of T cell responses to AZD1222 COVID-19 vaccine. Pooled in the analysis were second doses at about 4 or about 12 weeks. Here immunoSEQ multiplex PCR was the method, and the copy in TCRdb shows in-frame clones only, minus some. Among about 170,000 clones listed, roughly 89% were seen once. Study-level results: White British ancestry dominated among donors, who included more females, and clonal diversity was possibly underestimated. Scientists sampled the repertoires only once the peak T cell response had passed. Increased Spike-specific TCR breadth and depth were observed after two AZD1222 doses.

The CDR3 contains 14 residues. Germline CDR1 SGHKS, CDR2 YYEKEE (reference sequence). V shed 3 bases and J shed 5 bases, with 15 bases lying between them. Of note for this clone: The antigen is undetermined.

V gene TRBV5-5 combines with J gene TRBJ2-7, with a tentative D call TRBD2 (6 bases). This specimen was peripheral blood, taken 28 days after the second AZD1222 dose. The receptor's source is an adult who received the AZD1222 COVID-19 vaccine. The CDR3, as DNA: TGTGCCAGCAGCTCGGGACTGACGGCCCACGAGCAGTACTTC. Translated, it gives CASSSGLTAHEQYF. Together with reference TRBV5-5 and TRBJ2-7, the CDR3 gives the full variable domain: DAGVTQSPTHLIKTRGQQVTLRCSPISGHKSVSWYQQVLGQGPQFIFQYYEKEERGRGNFPDRFSARQFPNYSSELNVNALLLGDSALYLCASSSGLTAHEQYFGPGTRLTVT.